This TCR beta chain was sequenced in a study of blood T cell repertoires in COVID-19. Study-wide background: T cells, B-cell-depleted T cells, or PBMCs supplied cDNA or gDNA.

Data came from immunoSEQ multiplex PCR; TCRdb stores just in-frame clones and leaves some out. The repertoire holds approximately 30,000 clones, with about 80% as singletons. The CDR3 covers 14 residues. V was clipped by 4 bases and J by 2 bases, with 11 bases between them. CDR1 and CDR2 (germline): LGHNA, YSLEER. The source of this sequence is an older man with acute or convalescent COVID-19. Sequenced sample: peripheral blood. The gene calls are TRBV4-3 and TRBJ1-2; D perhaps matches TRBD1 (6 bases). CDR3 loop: CASSRDRLNYGYTF. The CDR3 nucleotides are TGCGCCAGCAGCCGAGACAGGTTAAACTATGGCTACACCTTC.